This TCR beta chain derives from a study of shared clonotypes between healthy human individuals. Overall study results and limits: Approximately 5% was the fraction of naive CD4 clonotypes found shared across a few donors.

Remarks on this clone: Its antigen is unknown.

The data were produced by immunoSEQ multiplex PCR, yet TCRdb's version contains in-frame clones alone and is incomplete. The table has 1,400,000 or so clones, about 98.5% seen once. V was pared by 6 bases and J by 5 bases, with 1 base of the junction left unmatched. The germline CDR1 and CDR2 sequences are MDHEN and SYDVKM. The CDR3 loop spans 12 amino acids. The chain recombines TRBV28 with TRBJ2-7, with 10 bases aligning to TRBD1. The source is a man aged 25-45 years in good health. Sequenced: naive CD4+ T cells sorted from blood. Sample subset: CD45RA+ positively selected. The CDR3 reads CASRGTGDEQYF. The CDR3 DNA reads TGTGCCAGCAGAGGGACAGGGGACGAGCAGTACTTC.